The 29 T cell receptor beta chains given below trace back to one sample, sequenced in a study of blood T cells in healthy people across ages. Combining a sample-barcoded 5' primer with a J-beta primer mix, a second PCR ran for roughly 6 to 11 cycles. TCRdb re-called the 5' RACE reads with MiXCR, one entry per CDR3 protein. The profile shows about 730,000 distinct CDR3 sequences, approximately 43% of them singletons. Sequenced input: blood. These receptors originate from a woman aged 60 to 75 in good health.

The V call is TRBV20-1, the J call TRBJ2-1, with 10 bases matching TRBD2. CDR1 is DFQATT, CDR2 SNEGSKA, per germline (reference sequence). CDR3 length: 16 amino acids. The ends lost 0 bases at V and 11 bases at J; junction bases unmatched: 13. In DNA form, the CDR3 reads TGCAGTGCTAGAGATCAGGCTAGCGGGGGCATAGGGAAGCAGTTCTTC. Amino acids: CSARDQASGGIGKQFF.

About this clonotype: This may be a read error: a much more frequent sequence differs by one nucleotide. Here the CDR3 reads CASSQVNHGQFF. CDR3 coding DNA: TGTGCCAGCAGCCAAGTAAATCATGGGCAGTTCTTC. The chain links TRBV3-1 to TRBJ2-1; D is unresolved. CDR1 and CDR2 (germline): LGHDT, YNNKEL (reference sequence). V lost 1 base and J 12 bases, leaving 10 bases between the germline ends. This CDR3 is 12 amino acids long.

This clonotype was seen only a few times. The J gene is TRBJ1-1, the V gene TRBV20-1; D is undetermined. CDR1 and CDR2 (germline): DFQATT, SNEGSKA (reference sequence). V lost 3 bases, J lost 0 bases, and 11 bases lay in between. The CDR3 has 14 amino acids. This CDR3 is CSASSAGMNTEAFF. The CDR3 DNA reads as TGCAGTGCTAGTTCGGCGGGAATGAACACTGAAGCTTTCTTT.

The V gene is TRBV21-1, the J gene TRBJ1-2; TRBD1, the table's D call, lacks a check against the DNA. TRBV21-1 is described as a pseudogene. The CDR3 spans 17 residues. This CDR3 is CASSNLVTDRPNGGYTF. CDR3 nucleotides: TGTGCCAGCAGCAATTTGGTGACCGACAGGCCTAACGGGGGCTACACCTTC.

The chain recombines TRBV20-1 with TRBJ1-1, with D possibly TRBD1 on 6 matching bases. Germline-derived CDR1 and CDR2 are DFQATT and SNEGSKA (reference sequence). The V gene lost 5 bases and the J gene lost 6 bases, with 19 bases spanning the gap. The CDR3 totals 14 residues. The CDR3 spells CSAGLGAGRPEAFF. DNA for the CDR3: TGCAGTGCTGGCCTGGGGGCAGGGAGGCCTGAAGCTTTCTTT.

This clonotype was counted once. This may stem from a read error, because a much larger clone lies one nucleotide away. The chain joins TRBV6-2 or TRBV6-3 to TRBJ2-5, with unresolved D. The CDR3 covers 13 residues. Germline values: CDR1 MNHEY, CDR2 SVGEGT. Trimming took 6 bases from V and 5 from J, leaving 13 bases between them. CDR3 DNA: TGTGCCAGCAGCCTCCGGTATCCTGAGACCCAGTACTTC. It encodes CASSLRYPETQYF.

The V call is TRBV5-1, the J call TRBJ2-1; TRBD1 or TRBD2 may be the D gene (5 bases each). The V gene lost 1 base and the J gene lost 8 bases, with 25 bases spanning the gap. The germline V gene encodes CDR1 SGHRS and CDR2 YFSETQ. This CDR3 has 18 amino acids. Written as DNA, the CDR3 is TGCGCCAGCAGCTTGTTGTTGGGGGTAGGGGTGAGAATCTATGAGCAGTTCTTC. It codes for CASSLLLGVGVRIYEQFF.

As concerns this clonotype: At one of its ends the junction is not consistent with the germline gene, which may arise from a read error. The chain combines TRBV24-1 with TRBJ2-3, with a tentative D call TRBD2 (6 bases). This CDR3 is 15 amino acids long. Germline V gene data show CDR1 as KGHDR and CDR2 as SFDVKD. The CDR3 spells CAASDLRDSMDTQYF. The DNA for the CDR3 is TGTGCCGCCAGTGATTTGCGGGACTCTATGGATACGCAGTATTTT.

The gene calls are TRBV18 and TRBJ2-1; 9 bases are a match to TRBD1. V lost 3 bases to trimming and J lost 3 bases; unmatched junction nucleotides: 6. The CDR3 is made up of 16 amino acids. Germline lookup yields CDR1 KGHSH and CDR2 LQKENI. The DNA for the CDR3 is TGTGCCAGCTCACCCCTAAACAGGGGGCTCTACAATGAGCAGTTCTTC. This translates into CASSPLNRGLYNEQFF.

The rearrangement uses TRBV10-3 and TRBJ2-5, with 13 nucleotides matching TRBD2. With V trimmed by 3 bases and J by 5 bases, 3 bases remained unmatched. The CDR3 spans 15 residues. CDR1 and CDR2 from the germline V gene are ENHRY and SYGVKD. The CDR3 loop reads CAISDRTSGSETQYF. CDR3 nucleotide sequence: TGTGCCATCAGTGATCGGACTAGCGGGAGTGAGACCCAGTACTTC.

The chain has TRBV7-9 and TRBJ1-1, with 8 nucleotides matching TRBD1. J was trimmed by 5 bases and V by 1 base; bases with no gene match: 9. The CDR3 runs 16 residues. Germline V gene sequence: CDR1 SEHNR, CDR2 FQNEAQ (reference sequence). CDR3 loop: CASSLGRTGRKTEAFF. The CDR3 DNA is TGTGCCAGCAGCTTAGGGAGGACAGGGCGAAAAACTGAAGCTTTCTTT.

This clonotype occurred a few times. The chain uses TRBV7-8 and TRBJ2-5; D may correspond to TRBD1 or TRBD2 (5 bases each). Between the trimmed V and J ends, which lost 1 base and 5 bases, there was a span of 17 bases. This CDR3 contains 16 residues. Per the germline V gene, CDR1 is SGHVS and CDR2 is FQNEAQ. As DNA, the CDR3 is TGTGCCAGCAGCTTAGGACGGGGCCTCAAGAGGGAGACCCAGTACTTC. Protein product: CASSLGRGLKRETQYF.

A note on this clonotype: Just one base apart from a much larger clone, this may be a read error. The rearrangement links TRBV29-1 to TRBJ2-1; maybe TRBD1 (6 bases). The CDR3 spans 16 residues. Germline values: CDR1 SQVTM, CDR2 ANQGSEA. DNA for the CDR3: TGCAGCGTTGAAGATGAAGGGGGAAACCTCTACAATAAGCAGTTCTTC. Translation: CSVEDEGGNLYNKQFF.

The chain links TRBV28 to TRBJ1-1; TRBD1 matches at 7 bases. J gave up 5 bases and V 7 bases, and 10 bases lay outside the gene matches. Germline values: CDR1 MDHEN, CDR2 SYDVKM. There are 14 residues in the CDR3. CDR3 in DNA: TGTGCCAGCACCCAGGGGACAGTTTGGACTGAAGCTTTCTTT. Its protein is CASTQGTVWTEAFF.

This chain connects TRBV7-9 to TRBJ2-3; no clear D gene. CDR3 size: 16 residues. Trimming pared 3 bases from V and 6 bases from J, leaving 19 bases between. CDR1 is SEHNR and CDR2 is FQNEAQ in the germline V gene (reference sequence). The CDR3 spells CASSFPRGRSTDTQYF. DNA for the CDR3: TGTGCCAGCAGCTTCCCCCGAGGTAGATCCACTGATACGCAGTATTTT.

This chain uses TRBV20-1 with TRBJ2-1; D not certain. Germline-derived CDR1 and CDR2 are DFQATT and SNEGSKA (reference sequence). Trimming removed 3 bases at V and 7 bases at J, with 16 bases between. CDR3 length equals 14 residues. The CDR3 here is CSASGATPGNEQFF. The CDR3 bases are TGCAGTGCTAGCGGAGCGACACCTGGGAATGAGCAGTTCTTC.

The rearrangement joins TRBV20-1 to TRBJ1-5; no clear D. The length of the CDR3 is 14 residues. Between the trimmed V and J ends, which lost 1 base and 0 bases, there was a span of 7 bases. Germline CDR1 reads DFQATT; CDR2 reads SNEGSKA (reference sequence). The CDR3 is CSARASTSNQPQHF. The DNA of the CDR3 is TGCAGTGCTAGAGCTAGCACTAGCAATCAGCCCCAGCATTTT.

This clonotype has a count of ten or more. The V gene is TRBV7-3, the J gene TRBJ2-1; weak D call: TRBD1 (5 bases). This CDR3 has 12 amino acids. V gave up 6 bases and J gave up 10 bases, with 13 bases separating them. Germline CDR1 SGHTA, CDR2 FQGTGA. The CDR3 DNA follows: TGTGCCAGCAGTCCACAGGCAGGGGAGCAGTTCTTC. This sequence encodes CASSPQAGEQFF.

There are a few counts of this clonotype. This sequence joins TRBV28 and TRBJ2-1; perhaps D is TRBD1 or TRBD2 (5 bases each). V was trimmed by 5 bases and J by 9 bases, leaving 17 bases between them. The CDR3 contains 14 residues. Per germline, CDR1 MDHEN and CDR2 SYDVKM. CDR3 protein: CASSLTGTLGEQFF. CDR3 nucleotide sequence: TGTGCCAGCAGTCTCACCGGGACCCTCGGTGAGCAGTTCTTC.

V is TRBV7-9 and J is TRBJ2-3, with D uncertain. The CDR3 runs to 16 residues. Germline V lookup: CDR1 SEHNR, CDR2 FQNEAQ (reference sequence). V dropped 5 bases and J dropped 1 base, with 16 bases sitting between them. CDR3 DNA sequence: TGTGCCAGCAGCCCGAAGGAGCCTATCCGCACAGATACGCAGTATTTT. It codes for CASSPKEPIRTDTQYF.

The CDR3 nucleotides read TGTGCCAGCAGTTTGACAGGGGGCGGAGAGACCCAGTACTTC. Amino acid sequence: CASSLTGGGETQYF. The V gene is TRBV28, the J gene TRBJ2-7; the match to TRBD1 covers 10 bases. The end of the DNA fits TRBJ2-5 better, so the J call may be wrong. The CDR3 contains 14 residues. Germline V gene sequence: CDR1 MDHEN, CDR2 SYDVKM.

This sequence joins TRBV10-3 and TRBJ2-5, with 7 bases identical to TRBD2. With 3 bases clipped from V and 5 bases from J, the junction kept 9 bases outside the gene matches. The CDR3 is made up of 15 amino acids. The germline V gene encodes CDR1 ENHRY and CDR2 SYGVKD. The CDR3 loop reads CAISDFGLVGETQYF. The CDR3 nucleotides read TGTGCCATCAGTGACTTCGGACTAGTGGGGGAGACCCAGTACTTC.

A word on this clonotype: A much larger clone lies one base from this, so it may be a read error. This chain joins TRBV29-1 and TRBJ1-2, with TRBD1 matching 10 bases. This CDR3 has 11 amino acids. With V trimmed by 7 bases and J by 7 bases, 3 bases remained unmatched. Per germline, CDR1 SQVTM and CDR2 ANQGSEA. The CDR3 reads CSAGQGGGYTF. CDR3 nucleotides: TGCAGCGCCGGACAGGGGGGTGGCTACACCTTC. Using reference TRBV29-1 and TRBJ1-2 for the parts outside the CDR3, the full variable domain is SAVISQKPSRDICQRGTSLTIQCQVDSQVTMMFWYRQQPGQSLTLIATANQGSEATYESGFVIDKFPISRPNLTFSTLTVSNMSPEDSSIYLCSAGQGGGYTFGSGTRLTVV.

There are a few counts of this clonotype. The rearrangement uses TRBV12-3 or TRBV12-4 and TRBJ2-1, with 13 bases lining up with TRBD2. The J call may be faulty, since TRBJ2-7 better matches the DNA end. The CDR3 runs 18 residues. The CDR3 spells CASNSLAGGLSSYNEQYF. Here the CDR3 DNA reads TGTGCCAGCAACTCACTAGCGGGGGGGTTAAGCTCCTACAATGAGCAGTACTTC.

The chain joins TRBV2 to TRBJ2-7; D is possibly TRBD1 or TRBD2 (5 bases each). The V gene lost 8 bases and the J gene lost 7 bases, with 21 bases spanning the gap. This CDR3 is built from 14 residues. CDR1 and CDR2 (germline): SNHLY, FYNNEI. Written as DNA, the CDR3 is TGTGCCAGCCCCAGATCGACCGGGACGGGGGAGCAGTACTTC. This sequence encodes CASPRSTGTGEQYF.

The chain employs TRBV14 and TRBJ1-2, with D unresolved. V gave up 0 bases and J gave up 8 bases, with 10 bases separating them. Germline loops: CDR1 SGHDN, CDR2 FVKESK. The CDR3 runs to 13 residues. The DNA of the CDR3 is TGTGCCAGCAGCCAAGATAAGGGCTGGGGCTACACCTTC. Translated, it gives CASSQDKGWGYTF. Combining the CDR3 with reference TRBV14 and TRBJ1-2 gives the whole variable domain EAGVTQFPSHSVIEKGQTVTLRCDPISGHDNLYWYRRVMGKEIKFLLHFVKESKQDESGMPNNRFLAERTGGTYSTLKVQPAELEDSGVYFCASSQDKGWGYTFGSGTRLTVV.

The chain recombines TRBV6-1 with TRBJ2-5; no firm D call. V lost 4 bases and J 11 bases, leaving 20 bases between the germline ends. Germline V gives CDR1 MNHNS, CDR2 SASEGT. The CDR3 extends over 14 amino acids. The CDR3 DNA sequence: TGTGCCAGCAGTGTCCCCTTAGGTTCGGATGAGCAGTACTTC. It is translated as CASSVPLGSDEQYF.

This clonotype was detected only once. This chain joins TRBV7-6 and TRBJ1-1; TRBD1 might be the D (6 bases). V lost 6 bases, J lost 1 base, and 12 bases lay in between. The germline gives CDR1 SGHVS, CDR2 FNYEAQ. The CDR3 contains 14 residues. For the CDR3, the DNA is TGTGCCAGCAGAAACAGGGCCGAGAACACTGAAGCTTTCTTT. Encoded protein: CASRNRAENTEAFF. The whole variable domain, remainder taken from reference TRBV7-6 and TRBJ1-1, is GAGVSQSPRYKVTKRGQDVALRCDPISGHVSLYWYRQALGQGPEFLTYFNYEAQQDKSGLPNDRFSAERPEGSISTLTIQRTEQRDSAMYRCASRNRAENTEAFFGQGTRLTVV.

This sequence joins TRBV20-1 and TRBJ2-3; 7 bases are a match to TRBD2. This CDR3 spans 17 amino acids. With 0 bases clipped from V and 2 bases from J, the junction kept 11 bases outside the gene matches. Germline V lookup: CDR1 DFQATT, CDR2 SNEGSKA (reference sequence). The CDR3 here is CSARDSGSGGTTDTQYF. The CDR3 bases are TGCAGTGCTAGAGATTCAGGGTCGGGAGGAACCACAGATACGCAGTATTTT.